One and the same sample provided the 14 T cell receptor beta chains below, sequenced in a study of vaccination effects on CD4 cells after COVID-19. Their antigens are not known. Only in-frame clones appear in the TCRdb table, and some are missing; sequencing was by immunoSEQ multiplex PCR. The sample has tens of thousands of clones, approximately 71% seen once. After around 10 days in culture, the CD4+ T cells were isolated. The sample here was CD4+ T cells from PBMCs cultured without peptide, taken before COVID-19 vaccination. The source is a human donor who received a COVID-19 vaccine.

V usage is TRBV19 and J usage is TRBJ1-4; 7 bases map to TRBD1. The germline V gene has CDR1 LNHDA and CDR2 SQIVND (reference sequence). V shed 6 bases and J 1 base; nucleotides not matched to a gene: 2. This CDR3 is built from 14 residues. Written as DNA, the CDR3 is TGTGCCAGTAGCCGGACAGGAACTAATGAAAAACTGTTTTTT. This codes for CASSRTGTNEKLFF.

This clone was seen a few times. V usage is TRBV5-1 and J usage is TRBJ1-1, with D hard to call. This CDR3 spans 14 amino acids. Trimming removed 0 bases at V and 1 base at J, with 7 bases between. CDR1 SGHRS and CDR2 YFSETQ come from the germline V gene. CDR3 sequence reads: CASSLVAGNTEAFF. CDR3 nucleotide sequence: TGCGCCAGCAGCTTGGTTGCGGGGAACACTGAAGCTTTCTTT. Full variable domain (missing parts from reference TRBV5-1 and TRBJ1-1): KAGVTQTPRYLIKTRGQQVTLSCSPISGHRSVSWYQQTPGQGLQFLFEYFSETQRNKGNFPGRFSGRQFSNSRSEMNVSTLELGDSALYLCASSLVAGNTEAFFGQGTRLTVV.

The V gene is TRBV4-1, the J gene TRBJ2-5; the match to TRBD2 covers 9 bases. V was pared by 4 bases and J by 2 bases, with 17 bases of the junction left unmatched. The germline V gene encodes CDR1 MGHRA and CDR2 YSYEKL. The CDR3 consists of 19 residues. This chain's CDR3 is CASSRVPTLYAGGQETQYF. The DNA of the CDR3 is TGCGCCAGCAGCCGCGTTCCTACGCTCTATGCGGGGGGGCAAGAGACCCAGTACTTC.

V is TRBV9 and J is TRBJ2-3; no clear D gene. There are 14 residues in the CDR3. Per germline, CDR1 SGDLS and CDR2 YYNGEE. Trimming pared 3 bases from V and 0 bases from J, leaving 8 bases between. This CDR3 reads CASSGTPSTDTQYF. The CDR3 nucleotides read TGTGCCAGCAGCGGGACCCCTAGCACAGATACGCAGTATTTT. The full variable domain, rest sourced from reference TRBV9 and TRBJ2-3, is DSGVTQTPKHLITATGQRVTLRCSPRSGDLSVYWYQQSLDQGLQFLIQYYNGEERAKGNILERFSAQQFPDLHSELNLSSLELGDSALYFCASSGTPSTDTQYFGPGTRLTVL.

This chain uses TRBV18 with TRBJ2-7; a weak D match, TRBD2 (5 bases). The length of the CDR3 is 14 residues. Germline lookup yields CDR1 KGHSH and CDR2 LQKENI. V lost 2 bases to trimming and J lost 7 bases, with 15 bases between them. CDR3 loop: CASSPLRDSGEQYV. Here the CDR3 DNA reads TGTGCCAGCTCACCATTGAGGGATTCAGGTGAGCAGTACGTC.

The gene calls are TRBV18 and TRBJ1-5, with TRBD1 identical over 12 bases. Trimming took 3 bases from V and 7 from J; bases not matched to a gene: 7. Looked up from germline, CDR1 is KGHSH and CDR2 is LQKENI. The CDR3 covers 16 residues. The CDR3 region has the DNA TGTGCCAGCTCACCGGGGACAGGGGGCAGGGGGCAGCCCCAGCATTTT. Translated: CASSPGTGGRGQPQHF.

V is TRBV6-1 and J is TRBJ2-2, with 8 nucleotides matching TRBD1. Unmatched junction bases numbered 9, after V lost 4 bases and J lost 5 bases. Germline CDR1 and CDR2: MNHNS and SASEGT. The CDR3 runs to 16 residues. CDR3 protein: CASSAGQGARTGELFF. The CDR3 DNA is TGTGCCAGCAGTGCGGGGCAGGGGGCGAGGACCGGGGAGCTGTTTTTT.

This chain joins TRBV3-1 (or the pseudogene TRBV3-2) and TRBJ2-5, with unresolved D. The germline CDR1 and CDR2 sequences are LGHDT and YNNKEL (reference sequence). The V and J ends lost 8 bases and 2 bases respectively, with 9 bases between them. The CDR3 spans 12 residues. The CDR3 reads CASQGVQETQYF. The CDR3, as DNA: TGTGCCAGCCAAGGAGTACAAGAGACCCAGTACTTC.

The rearrangement links TRBV5-8 to TRBJ2-4; the D gene is possibly TRBD1 (5 bases). Germline V gene sequence: CDR1 SGHTS, CDR2 YDEGEE. The CDR3 has 13 amino acids. V gave up 0 bases and J gave up 6 bases, with 7 bases separating them. CDR3 nucleotide sequence: TGTGCCAGCAGCTTGGCAGGGTTAAACATTCAGTACTTC. Protein: CASSLAGLNIQYF. Looking up the rest from reference TRBV5-8 and TRBJ2-4 gives the full variable domain: EAGVTQSPTHLIKTRGQQATLRCSPISGHTSVYWYQQALGLGLQFLLWYDEGEERNRGNFPPRFSGRQFPNYSSELNVNALELEDSALYLCASSLAGLNIQYFGAGTRLSVL.

This clone was detected only once. The chain uses TRBV5-4 and TRBJ2-3; a weak D match, TRBD1 (6 bases). V lost 6 bases and J lost 5, with 19 bases in between. CDR1 and CDR2 (germline): SGHNT, YYREEE (reference sequence). This CDR3 has 15 residues. CDR3 nucleotides: TGTGCCAGCACCTTAGGGCACAGGGTGGGAGATACGCAGTATTTT. Its protein is CASTLGHRVGDTQYF. Based on the CDR3 plus reference TRBV5-4 and TRBJ2-3, the full variable domain is ETGVTQSPTHLIKTRGQQVTLRCSSQSGHNTVSWYQQALGQGPQFIFQYYREEENGRGNFPPRFSGLQFPNYSSELNVNALELDDSALYLCASTLGHRVGDTQYFGPGTRLTVL.

The V gene is TRBV2, the J gene TRBJ2-4; 8 nucleotides match TRBD1. CDR1 is SNHLY, CDR2 FYNNEI, per germline. The CDR3 loop spans 14 amino acids. The V gene end was trimmed by 7 bases and the J gene end by 5 bases; junction bases not matched to a gene: 7. For the CDR3, the DNA is TGTGCCAGCACCGGGGACAGGAGTGAAAACATTCAGTACTTC. Amino acid sequence: CASTGDRSENIQYF. Full variable domain (rest looked up from reference TRBV2 and TRBJ2-4): EPEVTQTPSHQVTQMGQEVILRCVPISNHLYFYWYRQILGQKVEFLVSFYNNEISEKSEIFDDQFSVERPDGSNFTLKIRSTKLEDSAMYFCASTGDRSENIQYFGAGTRLSVL.

The chain is built from TRBV28 and TRBJ2-3; TRBD2 is a possible D gene (5 bases). The length of the CDR3 is 13 residues. Trimming cost V 9 bases and J 2 bases, with 12 bases left between them. Per the germline V gene, CDR1 is MDHEN and CDR2 is SYDVKM. This chain's CDR3 is CASTPGNTDTQYF. Here the CDR3 DNA reads TGTGCCAGTACCCCGGGGAACACAGATACGCAGTATTTT.

This chain connects TRBV5-1 to TRBJ2-3, with a possible D match to TRBD1 (6 bases). V was pared by 5 bases and J by 3 bases, with 19 bases between. Germline CDR1 is SGHRS and CDR2 is YFSETQ. This CDR3 has 16 residues. CDR3 DNA sequence: TGCGCCAGCAGACGCAGCGTAACAGGGTCGACAGATACGCAGTATTTT. It specifies CASRRSVTGSTDTQYF.

V gene TRBV3-1 (or the pseudogene TRBV3-2) combines with J gene TRBJ2-2; TRBD1 or TRBD2 may be the D gene (6 bases each). The CDR3 contains 14 residues. The V end lost 4 bases, the J end lost 7 bases, and 13 bases lay between the germline ends. Germline V lookup: CDR1 LGHDT, CDR2 YNNKEL (reference sequence). The CDR3 protein is CASSLQGGYGELFF. In nucleotides, the CDR3 is TGTGCCAGCAGCCTACAGGGAGGTTACGGGGAGCTGTTTTTT.